The 7 T cell receptor beta chains reported below all come from one sample, sequenced in a study of T cell changes during pregnancy in multiple sclerosis. Generated by immunoSEQ multiplex PCR, the TCRdb table keeps only in-frame clones and is missing some. The table shows tens of thousands of clones, with around 93% occurring only once. Sequences were derived from CD8+ T cells from peripheral blood mononuclear cells, sampled in the second trimester of pregnancy. These receptors were obtained from a female donor with multiple sclerosis, enrolled in a pregnancy study.

The chain carries TRBV4-3 and TRBJ2-2; D might be TRBD1 (5 bases). CDR3 length equals 14 residues. Germline assignment: CDR1 LGHNA and CDR2 YSLEER. V lost 4 bases and J 4 bases, leaving 10 bases between the germline ends. For the CDR3, the DNA is TGCGCCAGCAGCCGGGAAAGGGGCACCGGGGAGCTGTTTTTT. Translating gives CASSRERGTGELFF.

This chain links TRBV27 with TRBJ1-2, with D possibly being TRBD1 (5 bases). The V end was cut by 7 bases, the J end by 1 base, with 19 bases between. Germline V lookup: CDR1 MNHEY, CDR2 SMNVEV (reference sequence). The CDR3 loop spans 16 amino acids. The CDR3 DNA sequence: TGTGCCAGCACCGGCCTCGGGACTGACGGTAACTATGGCTACACCTTC. It translates to CASTGLGTDGNYGYTF.

The genes are TRBV9 and TRBJ2-7; D is unclear. V lost 0 bases to trimming and J lost 5 bases, with 9 bases between them. The CDR3 contains 13 residues. Germline loops: CDR1 SGDLS, CDR2 YYNGEE. In DNA form, the CDR3 reads TGTGCCAGCAGCGTAGCCAGCGACGACGAGCAGTACTTC. This encodes CASSVASDDEQYF.

The V call is TRBV27, the J call TRBJ1-2; 7 bases agree with TRBD1. The CDR3 runs to 15 residues. Losses at the gene ends were 5 bases for V and 3 bases for J; bases not matched to a gene: 9. The germline CDR1 and CDR2 sequences are MNHEY and SMNVEV (reference sequence). The CDR3 region has the DNA TGTGCCAGCAGTGCCTCAGGGGGGTTCTACTATGGCTACACCTTC. Protein sequence: CASSASGGFYYGYTF.

The chain joins TRBV7-3 to TRBJ2-2, with 7 nucleotides matching TRBD2. CDR1 and CDR2 from the germline V gene are SGHTA and FQGTGA. The CDR3 covers 15 residues. J gave up 11 bases and V 5 bases, and 14 bases lay outside the gene matches. This chain's CDR3 is CASSSGVSTDTELFF. CDR3 bases: TGTGCCAGCAGCAGCGGGGTTAGTACGGACACCGAGCTGTTTTTT.

The J gene is TRBJ2-5, the V gene TRBV28; 11 bases map to TRBD2. J gave up 4 bases and V 1 base, and 5 bases lay outside the gene matches. The CDR3 contains 16 residues. Germline values: CDR1 MDHEN, CDR2 SYDVKM. The CDR3 protein is CASSLYTSGSLETQYF. Here the CDR3 DNA reads TGTGCCAGCAGTTTATATACTAGCGGGAGTCTAGAGACCCAGTACTTC.

This chain links TRBV7-9 with TRBJ2-7, with 10 nucleotides matching TRBD1. This CDR3 region has 15 residues. With V trimmed by 5 bases and J by 3 bases, 7 bases remained unmatched. Germline lookup yields CDR1 SEHNR and CDR2 FQNEAQ (reference sequence). The CDR3 bases are TGTGCCAGCAGCCTGACGACAGGGGGCGACTACGAGCAGTACTTC. Translating gives CASSLTTGGDYEQYF.